This TCR beta chain derives from a study of T cells in Graves' hyperthyroidism and ophthalmopathy. Findings of the study overall: Blood also carried most thyroid clonotypes expanded above 0.001. The model identified upcoming ophthalmopathy a median 6.5 months ahead of onset.

Patients were aged 18 to 65, had disease duration under 2 months, and had newly diagnosed hyperthyroidism. Extraction of PBMCs used 9 to 10 ml of fresh peripheral blood. Amplified TCR beta CDR3 regions came from RNA transcripts. HTBI primers were used for first-round RT-PCR of the TCR CDR3. TCRdb itself ran the multiplex PCR reads through MiXCR, one entry per CDR3 protein. The repertoire holds about 840,000 distinct CDR3 sequences, with over 35% as singletons. Trimming shortened V by 3 bases and J by 3 bases, and 9 bases separated the two germline ends. CDR3 length: 12 amino acids. Per the germline V gene, CDR1 is DFQATT and CDR2 is SNEGSKA (reference sequence). This clonotype was picked up many times. Its antigen is as yet unknown.

The V call is TRBV20-1, the J call TRBJ2-7; D unclear. The sample taken for sequencing was blood. The source is a man aged 18 to 29 with Graves' hyperthyroidism. Here the CDR3 DNA reads TGCAGTGCTAGGGACCTAAACTACGAGCAGTACTTC. Its translation is CSARDLNYEQYF.